Listed here are 18 T cell receptor beta chains from one sample, sequenced in a study of blood T cell repertoires in COVID-19. Produced via immunoSEQ multiplex PCR; TCRdb's table is partial and in-frame only. The table lists 150,000 to 200,000 clones, 70% to 90% of them singletons, with 3% to 3.5% in the top ten. Sequencing was performed on peripheral blood. All receptors come from a man in his sixties with acute or convalescent COVID-19.

The chain joins TRBV28 to TRBJ1-1; 7 bases match TRBD1. This CDR3 region has 14 residues. CDR1 and CDR2 from the germline V gene are MDHEN and SYDVKM. Trimming at V came to 5 bases and at J to 0 bases, leaving 3 bases not matched to a gene. DNA of the CDR3: TGTGCCAGCAGTCGACAGGGTTTGAACACTGAAGCTTTCTTT. Protein: CASSRQGLNTEAFF.

This clone appeared a few times. The chain joins TRBV3-1 (or the pseudogene TRBV3-2) to TRBJ2-7; 7 bases are a match to TRBD1. Germline V gene sequence: CDR1 LGHDT, CDR2 YNNKEL (reference sequence). The trim removed 1 base at V and 2 bases at J, leaving 5 bases unmatched. CDR3 length: 15 residues. The CDR3 protein is CASSQAGQSTYEQYF. Written as DNA, the CDR3 is TGTGCCAGCAGCCAAGCGGGACAGTCTACCTACGAGCAGTACTTC.

This chain links TRBV29-1 with TRBJ1-1, with D possibly matching TRBD1 (6 bases). This CDR3 contains 12 residues. The V and J ends lost 7 bases and 1 base respectively, with 10 bases between them. Per germline, CDR1 SQVTM and CDR2 ANQGSEA. The CDR3 here is CSARGQNTEAFF. In DNA form, the CDR3 reads TGCAGCGCGAGGGGACAGAACACTGAAGCTTTCTTT.

This clone appeared once. The chain couples TRBV6-2 or TRBV6-3 to TRBJ1-1; weak D call: TRBD1 (6 bases). The CDR3 totals 16 residues. The germline V and J ends were trimmed by 0 bases and 1 base, with 12 bases remaining between them. CDR1 MNHEY and CDR2 SVGEGT come from the germline V gene. CDR3: CASSYSTGPPNTEAFF. CDR3 DNA sequence: TGTGCCAGCAGTTACTCGACAGGACCACCGAACACTGAAGCTTTCTTT.

The rearrangement links TRBV6-6 to TRBJ1-6; perhaps TRBD1 as D (5 bases). The ends were cut back, 7 bases at V and 9 bases at J, with 13 bases in the middle. This CDR3 has 13 amino acids. Germline CDR1 and CDR2: MNHNY and SVGAGI (reference sequence). The CDR3 DNA reads TGTGCCAGCATGCGGCAGGGAGGTTCACCCCTCCACTTT. The encoded protein is CASMRQGGSPLHF.

V is TRBV2 and J is TRBJ2-1, with D possibly matching TRBD2 (6 bases). Germline V gene data show CDR1 as SNHLY and CDR2 as FYNNEI. This CDR3 is built from 14 residues. Trimming stripped 7 bases from V and 8 bases from J, with 18 bases between. The CDR3 loop reads CASMDGQGGYEQFF. CDR3 in DNA: TGTGCCAGCATGGATGGTCAGGGAGGTTATGAGCAGTTCTTC.

The chain employs TRBV2 and TRBJ2-1; no clear D. The germline CDR1 and CDR2 sequences are SNHLY and FYNNEI. V lost 6 bases and J 0 bases, leaving 12 bases between the germline ends. CDR3 length: 15 residues. The CDR3 bases are TGTGCCAGCAGCGCTTCTGAGAGCTCCTACAATGAGCAGTTCTTC. This codes for CASSASESSYNEQFF.

This clone was seen a handful of times. This rearrangement joins TRBV3-1 (or the pseudogene TRBV3-2) to TRBJ1-4, with TRBD1 as a possible D gene (5 bases). Trimming pared 0 bases from V and 8 bases from J, leaving 13 bases between. This CDR3 contains 15 residues. Germline lookup yields CDR1 LGHDT and CDR2 YNNKEL (reference sequence). The CDR3 nucleotides are TGTGCCAGCAGCCAAGATTTTTCGAGGACAGAAAAACTGTTTTTT. Protein sequence: CASSQDFSRTEKLFF.

This chain connects TRBV3-1 (or the pseudogene TRBV3-2) to TRBJ2-7, with D tentatively TRBD1 (6 bases). The CDR3 runs 13 residues. The germline V and J ends were trimmed by 2 bases and 7 bases, with 12 bases remaining between them. Germline CDR1 LGHDT, CDR2 YNNKEL (reference sequence). The CDR3 DNA reads as TGTGCCAGCAGCCAACCTAAAGGGGGAGAGCAGTACTTC. As protein: CASSQPKGGEQYF.

The chain joins TRBV27 to TRBJ2-1; D not resolved. CDR1 and CDR2 from the germline V gene are MNHEY and SMNVEV (reference sequence). Trimming stripped 4 bases from V and 0 bases from J, with 10 bases between. The CDR3 extends over 15 amino acids. CDR3 sequence (DNA): TGTGCCAGCAGTTCGACTGGAAGCTCCTACAATGAGCAGTTCTTC. Translating gives CASSSTGSSYNEQFF.

Details on this clone: One end of the junction does not line up with germline, which may come from a read error. The V gene is TRBV2, the J gene TRBJ2-7, with 10 bases aligning to TRBD2. The CDR3 covers 14 residues. Per the germline V gene, CDR1 is SNHLY and CDR2 is FYNNEI. The CDR3 bases are TGTGCCAGCAGTGAAGCGGTGACTAGCGGGCCCAACTGCTTC. It specifies CASSEAVTSGPNCF.

This rearrangement joins TRBV18 to TRBJ2-5; tentatively, D is TRBD1 (5 bases). The CDR3 length is 14 residues. Trimming removed 4 bases from V and 2 bases from J, with 11 bases in between. Germline CDR1 reads KGHSH; CDR2 reads LQKENI. As DNA, the CDR3 is TGTGCCAGCTCACAGGGGTTAGCTCAAGAGACCCAGTACTTC. Its translation: CASSQGLAQETQYF. The full variable domain, its missing parts supplied by reference TRBV18 and TRBJ2-5, is NAGVMQNPRHLVRRRGQEARLRCSPMKGHSHVYWYRQLPEEGLKFMVYLQKENIIDESGMPKERFSAEFPKEGPSILRIQQVVRGDSAAYFCASSQGLAQETQYFGPGTRLLVL.

J is TRBJ2-1 and V is TRBV4-3; 8 positions match TRBD2. J was trimmed by 8 bases and V by 3 bases; bases with no gene match: 3. Germline V gives CDR1 LGHNA, CDR2 YSLEER. The CDR3 consists of 13 residues. CDR3 in DNA: TGCGCCAGCAGCCAGAGGACTAGCCATGAGCAGTTCTTC. Amino acid sequence: CASSQRTSHEQFF.

The rearrangement links TRBV7-9 to TRBJ1-2; 7 nucleotides agree with TRBD1. Trimming took 4 bases from V and 4 from J; bases not matched to a gene: 9. The CDR3 runs to 15 residues. The germline V gene has CDR1 SEHNR and CDR2 FQNEAQ (reference sequence). CDR3 region: CASSWGEGASYGYTF. CDR3 coding DNA: TGTGCCAGCAGCTGGGGAGAGGGGGCGAGCTATGGCTACACCTTC.

The CDR3 DNA is TGTGCCAGCAGGACCGGGACACGTAGCTCTGGGGCCAACGTCCTGACTTTC. It is translated as CASRTGTRSSGANVLTF. The chain recombines TRBV5-8 with TRBJ2-6; the D gene is possibly TRBD1 (6 bases). The CDR3 has 17 amino acids. The V end lost 5 bases, the J end lost 0 bases, and 15 bases lay between the germline ends. Germline V gene sequence: CDR1 SGHTS, CDR2 YDEGEE. Filled out from reference TRBV5-8 and TRBJ2-6, the complete variable domain reads EAGVTQSPTHLIKTRGQQATLRCSPISGHTSVYWYQQALGLGLQFLLWYDEGEERNRGNFPPRFSGRQFPNYSSELNVNALELEDSALYLCASRTGTRSSGANVLTFGAGSRLTVL.

This clone is a singleton in its sample. The V and J genes are TRBV14 and TRBJ2-1, with 9 bases identical to TRBD2. The CDR3 length is 16 residues. With V trimmed by 1 base and J by 6 bases, 7 bases remained unmatched. From germline, CDR1 is SGHDN and CDR2 FVKESK. The CDR3 reads CASSQGAAGGVNEQFF. The CDR3 DNA sequence: TGTGCCAGCAGCCAAGGTGCTGCGGGAGGGGTCAATGAGCAGTTCTTC. Looking up the rest from reference TRBV14 and TRBJ2-1 gives the full variable domain: EAGVTQFPSHSVIEKGQTVTLRCDPISGHDNLYWYRRVMGKEIKFLLHFVKESKQDESGMPNNRFLAERTGGTYSTLKVQPAELEDSGVYFCASSQGAAGGVNEQFFGPGTRLTVL.

The V gene is TRBV3-1 (or the pseudogene TRBV3-2), the J gene TRBJ1-6, with 7 nucleotides matching TRBD1. The CDR3 contains 15 residues. V trimming: 4 bases; J trimming: 7 bases; junction bases outside the gene matches: 7. Germline V gene sequence: CDR1 LGHDT, CDR2 YNNKEL (reference sequence). The CDR3 DNA reads TGTGCCAGCAGCCGTGGGACAGTCCGCAATTCACCCCTCCACTTT. Encoded protein: CASSRGTVRNSPLHF.

The CDR3 DNA reads as TGTGCCAGCAGTCCTACAGGGGGCGGAACAGGGACCGGGGAGCTGTTTTTT. The encoded protein is CASSPTGGGTGTGELFF. This chain connects TRBV6-6 to TRBJ2-2; 9 nucleotides agree with TRBD1. Germline V gene sequence: CDR1 MNHNY, CDR2 SVGAGI (reference sequence). This CDR3 has 17 amino acids. With 5 bases clipped from V and 5 bases from J, the junction kept 12 bases outside the gene matches.